The clone carrying this T cell receptor beta chain was found a few times. Its antigen is still unknown. Primers for the PCR totalled 60 Vbeta and 13 Jbeta. Sequenced by immunoSEQ multiplex PCR; TCRdb stores in-frame clones only, minus some. The table lists about 94,000 clones, around 66% of them singletons. The sample is drawn from a study of cytomegalovirus exposure and HLA in healthy donors. Between the trimmed V and J ends, which lost 0 bases and 1 base, there was a span of 7 bases. This CDR3 is 15 amino acids long. Germline CDR1 is SGHRS and CDR2 is YFSETQ. Whole-study results and caveats: In a later analysis, CMV-associated beta chains were mostly HLA-associated, it appeared. The classifier reportedly diagnosed cytomegalovirus status with high specificity and sensitivity.

Sequencing used PBMCs. The TCR was taken from a man aged 25 to 45 in good health and CMV-seronegative. The V call is TRBV5-1, the J call TRBJ2-2, with a tentative D call TRBD2 (6 bases). The CDR3 sequence: CASSLGGKNTGELFF. CDR3 coding DNA: TGCGCCAGCAGCTTGGGCGGGAAGAACACCGGGGAGCTGTTTTTT. Complete variable domain (other parts from reference TRBV5-1 and TRBJ2-2): KAGVTQTPRYLIKTRGQQVTLSCSPISGHRSVSWYQQTPGQGLQFLFEYFSETQRNKGNFPGRFSGRQFSNSRSEMNVSTLELGDSALYLCASSLGGKNTGELFFGEGSRLTVL.